A selection of T cell receptor beta chains follows, all from one sample in a study of T-cell memory formation after mild COVID-19. Via MiXCR, TCRdb re-called the 5' RACE reads, giving one row per CDR3 protein. The sample has approximately 350,000 distinct CDR3 sequences; under 30% are singletons. The sequencing input was PBMCs or a T cell subset sorted from them (not recorded which). These receptors originate from an adult woman who had mild COVID-19 (a few samples of this study predate the infection). Cell type and time point are not known. Each CDR3 is given without its conserved first and last residue. Not every row has a clone size; where given, it reads once, few, many or a size class.

>TRBJ2-2|few|TRBV9
ASSWTSNTGELF
>TRBJ2-5|NA|TRBV13
ASSSPRGEQETQY
>TRBJ1-6|NA|TRBV5-1
ASNQGINSPLH
>TRBJ1-2|few|TRBV7-2
ASSLLLFSRLYGYT
>TRBJ2-3|NA|TRBV12-3/TRBV12-4
ASSLRTVKGDTQY
>TRBJ1-2|few|TRBV5-1
ASSRIGGDYGYT
>TRBJ1-4|few|TRBV20-1
SAGQGEWEKLF
>TRBJ1-3|few|TRBV4-1
ASSQRTGSTGNTIY
>TRBJ1-3|NA|TRBV7-6
ASSQLTGLGNTIY
>TRBJ1-5|NA|TRBV20-1
SARALNQPQH
>TRBJ1-5|few|TRBV4-2
ASSQGAGQLDQPQH
>TRBJ2-3|NA|TRBV12-3/TRBV12-4
ASSHAQLAGYADTQY
>TRBJ2-3|NA|TRBV5-1
ASSIGGIEDTQY
>TRBJ2-3|NA|TRBV24-1
ATSEIGAPGDTQY
>TRBJ2-1|NA|TRBV5-1
ASSPVGHEQF
>TRBJ1-5|few|TRBV5-1
ASSAGPGGNQPQH
>TRBJ2-5|few|TRBV5-6
ASNFRVGGTQY
>TRBJ2-5|NA|TRBV12-3/TRBV12-4
ASRGGVTGETQY
>TRBJ2-3|few|TRBV24-1
ATSDGVGGTDTQY
>TRBJ1-1|NA|TRBV12-3/TRBV12-4
ASSTTAGTEAF
>TRBJ2-2|few|TRBV7-7
ASSSPNREGWTGELF
>TRBJ1-5|NA|TRBV20-1
SASGVGNHQPQH
>TRBJ2-7|few|TRBV7-8
ASSSSGASYEQY
>TRBJ2-5|few|TRBV12-3/TRBV12-4
ASRGQGASETQY
>TRBJ2-7|NA|TRBV29-1
SVLTGGLYEQY
>TRBJ2-1|NA|TRBV5-1
ASSLGDWTDYNEQF
>TRBJ2-7|once|TRBV3-1
ASSLTGSFYEQY
>TRBJ2-7|NA|TRBV5-1
ASSRPETYEQY
>TRBJ2-1|NA|TRBV18
ASSPPGTSLREQF
>TRBJ2-5|NA|TRBV21-1
ASRVFAGQETQY
>TRBJ1-2|few|TRBV7-9
ASSLVGSNYGYT
>TRBJ2-3|many|TRBV12-3/TRBV12-4
ASSLSSTDTQY
>TRBJ2-7|many|TRBV5-5
ASSLTGRAYEQY
>TRBJ1-5|few|TRBV29-1
SVTQTVDQPQH
>TRBJ2-1|NA|TRBV20-1
SAWTSGSPYNEQF
>TRBJ1-1|NA|TRBV7-6
ASSFETYTEAF
>TRBJ2-7|NA|TRBV6-2/TRBV6-3
ASSRDRAGEQY
>TRBJ1-2|many|TRBV12-3/TRBV12-4
ASSEVLGYGYT
>TRBJ2-3|few|TRBV15
ATSRDSEADTQY
>TRBJ1-5|many|TRBV3-1
ASSFTMNGNQPQH
>TRBJ2-7|NA|TRBV6-2/TRBV6-3
ASSYSLVEQY
>TRBJ2-2|many|TRBV27
ASAFSGELF
>TRBJ1-4|NA|TRBV19
ASTWRQGEKLF
>TRBJ1-1|NA|TRBV20-1
SASGGMDTEAF
>TRBJ2-1|NA|TRBV9
ASSVWDRNNEQF